This paragraph reports one TCR beta chain. The data derive from a study of blood T cell repertoires in COVID-19. Across the whole study: T cells, B-cell-depleted T cells, or PBMCs supplied cDNA or gDNA.

The protocol was immunoSEQ multiplex PCR, while the TCRdb copy is restricted to in-frame clones and leaves out a portion. The profile shows over 100,000 clones, 86% of them singletons. J was trimmed by 5 bases and V by 3 bases; bases with no gene match: 7. CDR1 SGHRS and CDR2 YFSETQ come from the germline V gene. CDR3 length: 15 amino acids. The rearrangement links TRBV5-1 to TRBJ2-5; the match to TRBD2 covers 10 bases. The source is a woman aged 70-85 years with COVID-19, enrolled during active disease. Sequencing was done on a sample of peripheral blood. The CDR3 sequence: CASSSPSGGAETQYF. The CDR3 bases are TGCGCCAGCAGCTCCCCCAGCGGGGGGGCGGAGACCCAGTACTTC.